The clone carrying this TCR beta chain was detected only a few times. The antigen is undetermined. The record originates from a study of CD8+ T cells in alopecia areata. Study observations and caveats: Affected scalp, especially in alopecia totalis/universalis, had a higher clonality than normal scalp did. Researchers say the link of baseline CD8+ expansion to response remains uncertain, with one nonresponder.

Investigators isolated RNA and reverse transcribed it into cDNA to act as the sequencing template. The data were produced by immunoSEQ multiplex PCR, yet TCRdb's version contains in-frame clones alone and is incomplete. Here the sample spans 150,000 to 200,000 clones, under 60% being singletons. As to treatment: oral pan-JAK inhibitor, 5-10 mg twice daily. Obtained from alopecia areata patients were lesional scalp punch biopsies along with peripheral blood. The TCR was taken from a human donor with alopecia areata. This sample comprised CD8+ T cells sorted from blood, obtained at week 24, from a patient treated with tofacitinib.

CDR3 sequence (DNA): TGTGCCAGCAGCTCTCCGAGGGACAGGGCCTTTTCCTACGAGCAGTACTTC. The encoded protein is CASSSPRDRAFSYEQYF. The genes are TRBV7-9 and TRBJ2-7; TRBD1 aligns across 9 bases. V lost 4 bases and J lost 1; bases outside the gene matches: 11. The germline CDR1 and CDR2 sequences are SEHNR and FQNEAQ (reference sequence). CDR3 length: 17 residues.